This is a list of T cell receptor beta chains from one sample in a study of beta chain features in type 1 diabetes. The data were produced by immunoSEQ multiplex PCR, yet TCRdb's version contains in-frame clones alone and is incomplete. The table includes more than 350,000 clones, around 10% detected once. Sequenced input: naive CD4+ T cells from blood. These receptors were taken from a woman younger than 35 in good health. The CDR3 runs from the conserved cysteine through the conserved F or W. The D gene is left open where the match is weak. The size entry is marked missing in some rows and otherwise reads once, few, many or a size class.

size	J	V	D	CDR3	DNA
few	TRBJ2-7	TRBV25-1	TRBD1	CASSVSGTGVREQYF	TGTGCCAGCAGTGTTTCCGGGACAGGAGTCCGCGAGCAGTACTTC
few	TRBJ1-1	TRBV29-1	-	CSVQQGDTEAFF	TGCAGCGTTCAACAGGGTGACACTGAAGCTTTCTTT
-	TRBJ2-4	TRBV28	-	CASSLRGKGKNIQYF	TGTGCCAGCAGTTTAAGGGGGAAAGGCAAAAACATTCAGTACTTC
-	TRBJ1-4	TRBV7-9	-	CASSLHPANEKLFF	TGTGCCAGCAGCTTACACCCGGCTAATGAAAAACTGTTTTTT
few	TRBJ2-1	TRBV5-4	-	CASSFKRDEQFF	TGTGCCAGCAGCTTCAAGAGGGATGAGCAGTTCTTC
-	TRBJ2-3	TRBV10-3	TRBD2	CAISEMSEAGGRTQYF	TGTGCCATCAGTGAGATGTCGGAAGCGGGGGGGCGTACGCAGTATTTT
few	TRBJ1-3	TRBV4-1	TRBD1	CASSQDVQGAGNTIYF	TGCGCCAGCAGCCAAGACGTACAGGGGGCTGGAAACACCATATATTTT
few	TRBJ2-3	TRBV7-2	-	CASSLGSGAEDTQYF	TGTGCCAGCAGCTTAGGGTCCGGAGCGGAAGATACGCAGTATTTT
few	TRBJ2-2	TRBV15	TRBD2	CATSTGLAKNTGELFF	TGTGCCACCAGCACGGGACTAGCGAAAAACACCGGGGAGCTGTTTTTT
-	TRBJ1-6	TRBV9	-	CASSPPGVDNSPLHF	TGTGCCAGCAGCCCTCCGGGGGTAGATAATTCACCCCTCCACTTT
-	TRBJ2-7	TRBV29-1	-	CSVGRGYEQYF	TGCAGCGTCGGCAGGGGTTACGAGCAGTACTTC
-	TRBJ2-2	TRBV4-1	-	CASSQGGYLTNTGELFF	TGCGCCAGCAGCCAAGGGGGCTACCTCACCAACACCGGGGAGCTGTTTTTT
few	TRBJ1-2	TRBV6-5	-	CASSYSRSNYGYTF	TGTGCCAGCAGTTACTCGAGGTCTAACTATGGCTACACCTTC
few	TRBJ2-1	TRBV7-2	-	CASTPASSSYNEQFF	TGTGCCAGCACCCCGGCCTCGAGCTCCTACAATGAGCAGTTCTTC
few	TRBJ1-4	TRBV30	-	CAWSSASTNEKLFF	TGTGCCTGGAGTTCGGCTTCAACTAATGAAAAACTGTTTTTT
-	TRBJ2-1	TRBV7-6	TRBD1	CASSLRTGATKFNEQFF	TGTGCCAGCAGCCTCCGGACAGGGGCTACGAAATTCAATGAGCAGTTCTTC
few	TRBJ2-5	TRBV27	TRBD1	CASKSTGWWTQYF	TGTGCCAGCAAGTCGACAGGGTGGTGGACCCAGTACTTC
-	TRBJ2-3	TRBV7-9	-	CARAAASTDTQYF	TGTGCCAGAGCGGCGGCCAGCACAGATACGCAGTATTTT
-	TRBJ2-6	TRBV2	-	CASSDRSTGANVLTF	TGTGCCAGCAGCGATCGGTCGACTGGGGCCAACGTCCTGACTTTC
few	TRBJ1-3	TRBV5-4	-	CASSRGWNSGNTIYF	TGTGCCAGCAGCCGTGGATGGAACTCTGGAAACACCATATATTTT
-	TRBJ1-5	TRBV9	TRBD1	CASSRDSSYQPQHF	TGTGCCAGCAGCCGGGACAGCTCATATCAGCCCCAGCATTTT
-	TRBJ2-5	TRBV6-5	-	CASSLIGETQYF	TGTGCCAGCAGTTTAATAGGGGAGACCCAGTACTTC
-	TRBJ2-1	TRBV4-3	-	CASSQAPQTGTYNEQFF	TGCGCCAGCAGCCAAGCCCCCCAAACAGGGACCTACAATGAGCAGTTCTTC
-	TRBJ1-4	TRBV7-9	TRBD1	CASSLGQGGEKLFF	TGTGCCAGCAGCTTAGGACAGGGCGGGGAAAAACTGTTTTTT
-	TRBJ2-1	TRBV14	TRBD2	CASSSWEGYNEQFF	TGTGCCAGCAGCAGTTGGGAGGGGTACAATGAGCAGTTCTTC
few	TRBJ1-1	TRBV7-9	-	CASSLGNPNTEAFF	TGTGCCAGCAGCTTAGGAAACCCGAACACTGAAGCTTTCTTT
-	TRBJ1-5	TRBV28	TRBD1	CASSTSGQGVQPQHF	TGTGCCAGCAGTACCTCGGGACAGGGGGTTCAGCCCCAGCATTTT
few	TRBJ2-1	TRBV18	TRBD2	CASSPLSGAAGEGNEQFF	TGTGCCAGCTCACCCCTCTCCGGGGCGGCGGGAGAGGGGAATGAGCAGTTCTTC
few	TRBJ2-5	TRBV18	-	CASSPRGSGEETQYF	TGTGCCAGCTCACCCAGGGGCAGCGGGGAAGAGACCCAGTACTTC
-	TRBJ2-5	TRBV4-3	-	CASSQHLSGFQETQYF	TGCGCCAGCAGCCAACACCTCTCAGGGTTCCAAGAGACCCAGTACTTC
-	TRBJ2-4	TRBV25-1	-	CASSEAGAKNIQYF	TGTGCCAGCAGTGAAGCAGGGGCCAAAAACATTCAGTACTTC
once	TRBJ2-3	TRBV11-3	-	CASSLVADTDTQYF	TGTGCCAGCAGCTTAGTAGCGGACACAGATACGCAGTATTTT
few	TRBJ2-3	TRBV9	-	CASSPSAGISTDTQYF	TGTGCCAGCAGCCCATCGGCGGGGATCAGCACAGATACGCAGTATTTT
-	TRBJ2-3	TRBV7-2	-	CASSSSNFADTQYF	TGTGCCAGCAGCTCATCCAATTTTGCAGATACGCAGTATTTT
few	TRBJ2-4	TRBV7-9	-	CASSPLLAKNIQYF	TGTGCCAGCAGTCCCCTGCTAGCCAAAAACATTCAGTACTTC
-	TRBJ1-2	TRBV7-2	-	CASSFQGAYGYTF	TGTGCCAGCAGCTTCCAGGGCGCATATGGCTACACCTTC
few	TRBJ2-1	TRBV29-1	-	CSAKTGSSYNEQFF	TGCAGCGCCAAAACCGGGAGCTCCTACAATGAGCAGTTCTTC
-	TRBJ2-1	TRBV2	-	CASSATDNEQFF	TGTGCCAGCAGTGCGACAGACAATGAGCAGTTCTTC
few	TRBJ2-5	TRBV6-1	-	CASSERFGGQSRETQYF	TGTGCCAGCAGTGAAAGGTTTGGGGGACAATCGAGGGAGACCCAGTACTTC